Shown below are 3 T cell receptor beta chains from a single sample sequenced in a study of cytomegalovirus exposure and HLA in healthy donors. Profiling relied on immunoSEQ multiplex PCR, and the TCRdb table lists in-frame clones only, not all of them. The sample has some 130,000 clones, 80% to 90% seen once; the top ten hold roughly 3%. Sequenced: PBMCs. The source of these receptors is a man younger than 35 in good health and CMV-seronegative.

This chain links TRBV19 with TRBJ2-1, with no clear D. V lost 3 bases, J lost 3 bases, and 12 bases lay in between. This CDR3 spans 15 amino acids. Germline V gene lookup returns CDR1 LNHDA and CDR2 SQIVND (reference sequence). The CDR3 reads CASSIGQVNYNEQFF. CDR3 nucleotides: TGTGCCAGTAGTATTGGCCAGGTCAACTACAATGAGCAGTTCTTC.

The chain employs TRBV10-3 and TRBJ2-7; 10 bases line up with TRBD1. Germline CDR1 reads ENHRY; CDR2 reads SYGVKD. V was pared by 6 bases and J by 5 bases, with 7 bases of the junction left unmatched. This CDR3 comprises 14 residues. The CDR3 is CAISSGTGADEQYF. CDR3 coding DNA: TGTGCCATCAGCTCCGGGACAGGGGCCGACGAGCAGTACTTC.

The V and J genes are TRBV5-1 and TRBJ2-2; 7 positions agree with TRBD1. This CDR3 is 16 amino acids long. The V segment lost 5 bases and the J segment 2 bases; nucleotides outside the gene matches: 9. Per the germline V gene, CDR1 is SGHRS and CDR2 is YFSETQ. The CDR3 coding sequence is TGCGCCAGCAGGGTTACAGGGGCCGGTAACACCGGGGAGCTGTTTTTT. Its protein product is CASRVTGAGNTGELFF. The full variable domain, in which reference TRBV5-1 and TRBJ2-2 provide the parts outside the CDR3, is KAGVTQTPRYLIKTRGQQVTLSCSPISGHRSVSWYQQTPGQGLQFLFEYFSETQRNKGNFPGRFSGRQFSNSRSEMNVSTLELGDSALYLCASRVTGAGNTGELFFGEGSRLTVL.